The 8 T cell receptor beta chains below were found in one sample sequenced in a study of blood T cell repertoires in COVID-19. Clones were sequenced by immunoSEQ multiplex PCR, and TCRdb holds only the in-frame ones, with some missing. Among approximately 240,000 clones listed, 87% were seen once. The material sequenced was peripheral blood. Source of these receptors: a woman aged 18-35 years who had recovered from COVID-19.

The rearrangement joins TRBV30 to TRBJ2-5, with D unclear. This CDR3 is 12 amino acids long. Deletions cut 1 base from V and 2 bases from J, with 5 bases between. Germline V gene sequence: CDR1 GTSNPN, CDR2 SVGIG (reference sequence). This CDR3 is CAWSGSQETQYF. The DNA of the CDR3 is TGTGCCTGGAGTGGCAGTCAAGAGACCCAGTACTTC.

This clone was recorded a few times. This sequence joins TRBV6-5 and TRBJ1-1; 7 nucleotides line up with TRBD1. Germline assignment: CDR1 MNHEY and CDR2 SVGAGI. V trimming: 7 bases; J trimming: 10 bases; junction bases outside the gene matches: 15. This CDR3 region has 14 residues. CDR3 nucleotide sequence: TGTGCCAGCATTCCCTCGGGAGGGGGCGCTTCAGCTTTCTTT. Its translation is CASIPSGGGASAFF.

The chain carries TRBV27 and TRBJ2-1; 9 bases align to TRBD2. J was trimmed by 1 base and V by 1 base; bases with no gene match: 2. The germline gives CDR1 MNHEY, CDR2 SMNVEV (reference sequence). CDR3 length: 16 residues. The CDR3 reads CASSLLGLASYNEQFF. The CDR3 DNA sequence: TGTGCCAGCAGTTTATTGGGACTAGCTTCCTACAATGAGCAGTTCTTC.

V gene TRBV30 combines with J gene TRBJ1-6; D may be TRBD1 (6 bases). The CDR3 loop spans 14 amino acids. CDR1 is GTSNPN and CDR2 is SVGIG in the germline V gene (reference sequence). V lost 5 bases to trimming and J lost 7 bases, with 15 bases between them. DNA for the CDR3: TGTGCCTGGGGTATACAGGGAACCAATTCACCCCTCCACTTT. This sequence encodes CAWGIQGTNSPLHF.

V usage is TRBV12-5 and J usage is TRBJ2-7, with 11 bases that match TRBD1. The CDR3 is 15 residues long. The germline V gene has CDR1 LGHNT and CDR2 FRNRAP. V lost 5 bases, J lost 2 bases, and 5 bases stayed unmatched. For the CDR3, the DNA is TGTGCTAGTGGTACGGGACAGGGGGTAACCTACGAGCAGTACTTC. It specifies CASGTGQGVTYEQYF. The full variable domain, its missing parts supplied by reference TRBV12-5 and TRBJ2-7, is DARVTQTPRHKVTEMGQEVTMRCQPILGHNTVFWYRQTMMQGLELLAYFRNRAPLDDSGMPKDRFSAEMPDATLATLKIQPSEPRDSAVYFCASGTGQGVTYEQYFGPGTRLTVT.

The V and J genes are TRBV6-6 and TRBJ2-7; maybe TRBD1 (6 bases). Trimming took 4 bases from V and 1 from J, leaving 8 bases between them. This CDR3 has 13 amino acids. CDR1 and CDR2 from the germline V gene are MNHNY and SVGAGI (reference sequence). The CDR3 DNA reads as TGTGCCAGCAGTTTAGGGGGATCCTACGAGCAGTACTTC. It encodes CASSLGGSYEQYF.

The rearrangement links TRBV15 to TRBJ2-1; 13 bases map to TRBD2. CDR1 and CDR2 from the germline V gene are LNHNV and YYDKDF (reference sequence). The CDR3 extends over 15 amino acids. V trimming: 2 bases; J trimming: 9 bases; junction bases outside the gene matches: 4. CDR3 DNA sequence: TGTGCCACCAGCAGATCCGGGACTAGCGGGGTTGAGCAGTTCTTC. Its translation is CATSRSGTSGVEQFF.

This chain uses TRBV11-3 with TRBJ2-3; 7 bases line up with TRBD2. The V and J ends lost 0 bases and 0 bases, in that order; junction bases with no gene match: 15. The germline CDR1 and CDR2 sequences are SGHNT and YENEEA. This CDR3 spans 20 amino acids. The CDR3 DNA sequence: TGTGCCAGCAGCTTAGAGTTGCCGGGTGGGCTAGCGGAGAGCACAGATACGCAGTATTTT. Protein sequence: CASSLELPGGLAESTDTQYF.